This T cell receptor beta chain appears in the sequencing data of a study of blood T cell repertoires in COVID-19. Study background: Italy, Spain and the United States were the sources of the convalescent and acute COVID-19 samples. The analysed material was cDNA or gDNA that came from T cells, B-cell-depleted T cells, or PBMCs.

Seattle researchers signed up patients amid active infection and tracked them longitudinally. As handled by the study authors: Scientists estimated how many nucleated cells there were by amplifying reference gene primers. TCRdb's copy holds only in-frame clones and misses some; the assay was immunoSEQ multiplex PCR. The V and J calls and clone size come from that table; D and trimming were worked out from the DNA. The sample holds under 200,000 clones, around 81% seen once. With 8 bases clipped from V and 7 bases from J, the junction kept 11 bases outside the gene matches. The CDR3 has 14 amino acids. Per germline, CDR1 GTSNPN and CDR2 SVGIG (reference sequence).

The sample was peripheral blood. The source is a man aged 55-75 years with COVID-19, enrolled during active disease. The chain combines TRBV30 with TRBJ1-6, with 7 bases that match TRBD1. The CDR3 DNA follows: TGTGCCGGGAACCTTGGGACAGACAATTCACCCCTCCACTTT. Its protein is CAGNLGTDNSPLHF.